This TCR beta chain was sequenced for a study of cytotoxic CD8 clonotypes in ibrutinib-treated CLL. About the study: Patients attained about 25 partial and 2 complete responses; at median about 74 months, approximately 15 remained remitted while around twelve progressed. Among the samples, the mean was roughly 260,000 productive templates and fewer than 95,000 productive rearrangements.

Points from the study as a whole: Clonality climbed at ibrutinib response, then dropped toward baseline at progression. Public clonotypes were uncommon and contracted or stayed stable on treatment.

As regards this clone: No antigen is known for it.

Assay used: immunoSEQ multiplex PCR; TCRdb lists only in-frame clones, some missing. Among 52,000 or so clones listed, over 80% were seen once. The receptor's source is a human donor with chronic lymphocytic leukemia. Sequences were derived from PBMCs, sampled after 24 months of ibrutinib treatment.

Here the CDR3 reads CASFSFAKNIQYF. DNA for the CDR3: TGTGCCAGCTTTAGCTTCGCCAAAAACATTCAGTACTTC. V gene TRBV6-1 combines with J gene TRBJ2-4; unclear D gene. The CDR3 covers 13 residues. V was trimmed by 8 bases and J by 1 base, leaving 9 bases between them. Germline values: CDR1 MNHNS, CDR2 SASEGT.